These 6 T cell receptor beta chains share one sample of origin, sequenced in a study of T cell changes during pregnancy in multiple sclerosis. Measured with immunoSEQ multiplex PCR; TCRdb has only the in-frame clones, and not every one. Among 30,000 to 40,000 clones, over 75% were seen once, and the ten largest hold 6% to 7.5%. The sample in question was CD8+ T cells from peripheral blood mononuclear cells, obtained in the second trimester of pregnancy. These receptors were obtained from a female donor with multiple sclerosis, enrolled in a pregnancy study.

This CDR3 reads CASATPGPAYEQYF. CDR3 sequence (DNA): TGTGCCAGCGCAACCCCAGGGCCAGCCTACGAGCAGTACTTC. This rearrangement joins TRBV27 to TRBJ2-7; TRBD1 might be the D (5 bases). From germline, CDR1 is MNHEY and CDR2 SMNVEV (reference sequence). The CDR3 extends over 14 amino acids. The V and J ends lost 8 bases and 2 bases respectively, with 16 bases between them.

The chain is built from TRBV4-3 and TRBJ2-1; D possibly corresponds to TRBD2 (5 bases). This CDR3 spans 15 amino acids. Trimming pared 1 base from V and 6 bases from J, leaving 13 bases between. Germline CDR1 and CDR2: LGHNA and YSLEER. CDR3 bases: TGCGCCAGCAGCCAAGGGCTGGTAGCGCGCAATGAGCAGTTCTTC. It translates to CASSQGLVARNEQFF.

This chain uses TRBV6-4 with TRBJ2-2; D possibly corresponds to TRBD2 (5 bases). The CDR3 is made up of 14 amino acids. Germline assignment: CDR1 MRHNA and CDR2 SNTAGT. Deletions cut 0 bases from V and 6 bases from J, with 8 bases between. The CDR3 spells CASSDSPGSGELFF. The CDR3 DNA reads TGTGCCAGCAGTGACTCCCCGGGGTCCGGGGAGCTGTTTTTT.

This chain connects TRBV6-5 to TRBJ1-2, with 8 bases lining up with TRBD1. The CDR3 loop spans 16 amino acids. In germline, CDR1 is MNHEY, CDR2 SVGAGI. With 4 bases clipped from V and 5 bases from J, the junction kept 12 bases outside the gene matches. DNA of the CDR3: TGTGCCAGCAGTTTCAGTTCGGGACAGGCCTATTATGGCTACACCTTC. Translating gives CASSFSSGQAYYGYTF.

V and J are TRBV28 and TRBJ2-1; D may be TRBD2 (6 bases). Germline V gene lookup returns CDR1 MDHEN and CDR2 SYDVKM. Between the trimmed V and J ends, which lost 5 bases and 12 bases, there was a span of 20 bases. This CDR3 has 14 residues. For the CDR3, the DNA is TGTGCCAGCAGTGGGAGGTTTCCCCCGCCCTGGCAGTTCTTC. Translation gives CASSGRFPPPWQFF.

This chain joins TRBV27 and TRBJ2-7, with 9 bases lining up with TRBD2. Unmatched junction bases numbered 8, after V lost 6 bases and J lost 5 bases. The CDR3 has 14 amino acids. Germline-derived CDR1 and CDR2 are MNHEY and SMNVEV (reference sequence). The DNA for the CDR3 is TGTGCCAGCAGCCAAGGACTAGCGATCCACGAGCAGTACTTC. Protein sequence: CASSQGLAIHEQYF.